The 3 T cell receptor beta chains reported below all come from one sample, sequenced in a study of cytomegalovirus exposure and HLA in healthy donors. With 60 Vbeta and 13 Jbeta primers, the PCR was carried out. Profiled with immunoSEQ multiplex PCR; TCRdb holds only in-frame clones, not every one. Of about 95,000 clones in the sample, about 81% were seen once. The sample taken for sequencing was PBMCs. These receptors were taken from a woman in her thirties or forties in good health and CMV-seropositive.

This rearrangement joins TRBV25-1 to TRBJ2-7; weak D call: TRBD2 (6 bases). Germline-derived CDR1 and CDR2 are MGHDK and SYGVNS. The CDR3 extends over 14 amino acids. V lost 2 bases to trimming and J lost 1 base, with 9 bases between them. The CDR3 DNA is TGTGCCAGCAGTGAAGGGACTGGTTCCTACGAGCAGTACTTC. Protein product: CASSEGTGSYEQYF.

V and J are TRBV15 and TRBJ2-3, with 8 bases matching TRBD2. Germline CDR1 reads LNHNV; CDR2 reads YYDKDF (reference sequence). The CDR3 is 17 residues long. J gave up 2 bases and V 5 bases, and 12 bases lay outside the gene matches. CDR3: CATSDFTKAGVTDTQYF. CDR3 in DNA: TGTGCCACCAGCGATTTCACAAAAGCGGGAGTCACAGATACGCAGTATTTT.

V is TRBV19 and J is TRBJ1-5, with TRBD1 matching over 7 bases. With V trimmed by 1 base and J by 6 bases, 6 bases remained unmatched. The germline V gene encodes CDR1 LNHDA and CDR2 SQIVND (reference sequence). CDR3 length: 15 residues. The CDR3: CASSIVPGGSQPQHF. DNA for the CDR3: TGTGCCAGTAGTATAGTACCAGGGGGTAGTCAGCCCCAGCATTTT.